This entry is about one T cell receptor (beta chain). The data originate from a study of blood T cell repertoires in COVID-19. Study overall: Acute-phase and convalescent COVID-19 samples originated in the United States, Italy and Spain. Nucleic acid was either cDNA or gDNA, and it came from T cells, B-cell-depleted T cells, or PBMCs.

How the authors handled the data: The assay estimated nucleated cells by amplifying reference gene primers. Produced via immunoSEQ multiplex PCR; TCRdb's table is partial and in-frame only. V and J calls plus clone size are reproduced from that table; the DNA served to infer D and trimming. This sample has around 72,000 clones, with 83% found just once. Trimming took off 5 bases at V and 5 bases at J, with 12 bases between the two ends. This CDR3 contains 13 residues. The sequenced sample consisted of peripheral blood. This receptor was taken from a woman aged 80 or over with acute or convalescent COVID-19. This chain uses TRBV12-3 or TRBV12-4 with TRBJ1-1, with a weak D call TRBD1 (6 bases). As DNA, the CDR3 is TGTGCCAGCAGTCCTACAGGGTGGACTGAAGCTTTCTTT. Translated: CASSPTGWTEAFF.